The sequence of this T cell receptor beta chain was determined in a study of T cell repertoires in cytomegalovirus infection. Looking at the study overall: Through public TCR beta signatures, both CMV infection and matching HLA type were indicated. Findings and caveats of the study: Accumulated public TCR beta family frequency recognized individuals carrying CMV together with the relevant HLA.

MiXCR was run by TCRdb on the reads, yielding one entry per CDR3 protein. This table holds about 740,000 distinct CDR3 sequences, 35% found once. The CDR3 extends over 18 amino acids. Trimming stripped 3 bases from V and 1 base from J, with 21 bases between. The germline V gene has CDR1 KGHSH and CDR2 LQKENI. This clonotype has only one observation. Its antigen remains unidentified. Source material: PBMCs. The clonotype was recovered from a human donor in good health (CMV status not recorded). Some clones in this sample may be carry-over from other donors' samples. The J gene is TRBJ1-2, the V gene TRBV18; maybe TRBD1 (5 bases). CDR3 residues: CASSPGLQGANLNYGYTF. In nucleotides, the CDR3 is TGTGCCAGCTCACCCGGGCTCCAGGGAGCCAACCTTAACTATGGCTACACCTTC. Full variable domain (remainder filled in from reference TRBV18 and TRBJ1-2): NAGVMQNPRHLVRRRGQEARLRCSPMKGHSHVYWYRQLPEEGLKFMVYLQKENIIDESGMPKERFSAEFPKEGPSILRIQQVVRGDSAAYFCASSPGLQGANLNYGYTFGSGTRLTVV.